Listed below are T cell receptor beta chains from one sample, sequenced in a study of technical replicates of blood from a few donors. The data were produced by immunoSEQ multiplex PCR, yet TCRdb's version contains in-frame clones alone and is incomplete. The repertoire consists of 45,000 to 60,000 clones, with roughly 95% occurring once and the leading ten covering about 0.37%. Sequences were obtained from T cells isolated from PBMCs. Every receptor here comes from a human donor in good health. The CDR3 runs from the conserved cysteine through the conserved F or W. A D gene is named only where the DNA matches it firmly. Size is omitted from some rows. Given values are once, few, many or a class for expanded clones.

d_call | j_call | v_call | clone_size | cdr3_aa | cdr3_nt
NA | TRBJ2-3 | TRBV4-3 | NA | CASSRVRWGADTQYF | TGCGCCAGCAGCCGAGTCCGTTGGGGGGCAGATACGCAGTATTTT
NA | TRBJ2-3 | TRBV29-1 | NA | CSVDSERVTDTQYF | TGCAGCGTTGATTCCGAGCGGGTCACAGATACGCAGTATTTT
NA | TRBJ2-1 | TRBV5-6 | NA | CASSLRWRSGPYNEQFF | TGTGCCAGCAGCTTGAGATGGCGATCGGGTCCGTACAATGAGCAGTTCTTC
NA | TRBJ2-3 | TRBV5-6 | NA | CASSGAGTRDTQYF | TGTGCCAGCAGCGGGGCCGGGACTCGCGATACGCAGTATTTT
NA | TRBJ1-2 | TRBV19 | NA | CASSIDSIANYGYTF | TGTGCCAGTAGTATCGACAGCATAGCTAACTATGGCTACACCTTC
NA | TRBJ2-1 | TRBV30 | NA | CAWSVQSDNEQFF | TGTGCCTGGAGTGTACAGTCTGACAATGAGCAGTTCTTC
TRBD1 | TRBJ1-2 | TRBV29-1 | NA | CSVDGTGGFEGYTF | TGCAGCGTTGACGGGACAGGGGGGTTTGAGGGCTACACCTTC
TRBD1 | TRBJ2-7 | TRBV15 | NA | CATSRGQFYEQYF | TGTGCCACCAGCCGGGGACAGTTCTACGAGCAGTACTTC
NA | TRBJ2-2 | TRBV11-2 | NA | CASSFENPGVSGELFF | TGTGCCAGCAGCTTCGAAAACCCGGGGGTCAGCGGGGAGCTGTTTTTT
NA | TRBJ1-3 | TRBV6-5 | NA | CASRPTTRSGNTIYF | TGTGCCAGCAGACCTACGACACGCTCTGGAAACACCATATATTTT
NA | TRBJ2-3 | TRBV7-6 | NA | CASSQNPRDLSQYF | TGTGCCAGCAGCCAAAACCCCAGGGATTTATCGCAGTATTTT
NA | TRBJ2-3 | TRBV10-1 | NA | CASSGQRSTDTQYF | TGCGCCAGCAGTGGCCAGCGGTCCACAGATACGCAGTATTTT
TRBD2 | TRBJ2-7 | TRBV4-1 | NA | CASSQPTSGSNEQYF | TGCGCCAGCAGCCAGCCGACTAGCGGGAGTAACGAGCAGTACTTC
NA | TRBJ1-4 | TRBV6-5 | NA | CASSYSGGAEKLFF | TGTGCCAGCAGTTACTCGGGCGGGGCTGAAAAACTGTTTTTT
NA | TRBJ2-2 | TRBV9 | once | CASSVGTLRGTGELFF | TGTGCCAGCAGCGTAGGTACCTTGAGAGGCACCGGGGAGCTGTTTTTT
TRBD1 | TRBJ2-5 | TRBV29-1 | NA | CSVVKGTGSETQYF | TGCAGCGTTGTCAAAGGGACAGGCTCAGAGACCCAGTACTTC
TRBD1 | TRBJ1-4 | TRBV19 | once | CASSRSSGTVANEKLFF | TGTGCCAGTAGTCGCAGCTCAGGGACAGTTGCTAATGAAAAACTGTTTTTT
TRBD1 | TRBJ1-3 | TRBV28 | NA | CASRSSGTAGNTIYF | TGTGCCAGCAGGTCCTCCGGGACAGCTGGAAACACCATATATTTT
TRBD1 | TRBJ2-5 | TRBV2 | NA | CASTPGTGVGETQYF | TGTGCCAGCACCCCAGGCACAGGGGTAGGAGAGACCCAGTACTTC
NA | TRBJ2-7 | TRBV27 | NA | CASAGQDALASKYEQYF | TGTGCCAGCGCAGGGCAGGACGCGCTAGCGTCCAAATACGAGCAGTACTTC
NA | TRBJ1-3 | TRBV6-5 | NA | CASSYDRTTRNTIYF | TGTGCCAGCAGTTACGACAGGACAACTCGAAACACCATATATTTT
TRBD2 | TRBJ2-1 | TRBV19 | NA | CASSIGTSSYNEQFF | TGTGCCAGTAGTATTGGGACTAGCAGCTACAATGAGCAGTTCTTC
TRBD2 | TRBJ2-7 | TRBV11-3 | NA | CASSLVSRGRVTYEQYF | TGTGCCAGCAGCTTAGTATCTCGCGGGAGGGTTACCTACGAGCAGTACTTC
TRBD2 | TRBJ2-7 | TRBV4-1 | once | CASSVLAALSYEQYF | TGCGCCAGCAGCGTACTAGCGGCCCTGTCCTACGAGCAGTACTTC
TRBD2 | TRBJ2-1 | TRBV15 | NA | CATSRDLGGRAYNEQFF | TGTGCCACCAGCAGAGATCTGGGCGGGAGGGCCTACAATGAGCAGTTCTTC
TRBD1 | TRBJ2-7 | TRBV7-9 | NA | CASSSSSQGSEQYF | TGTGCCAGCAGCTCATCGTCACAGGGGTCCGAGCAGTACTTC
NA | TRBJ1-3 | TRBV5-4 | NA | CASSLGGGSGNTIYF | TGTGCCAGCAGCTTGGGGGGGGGCAGCGGAAACACCATATATTTT
NA | TRBJ2-7 | TRBV4-1 | NA | CASSPQTLTYEQYF | TGCGCCAGCAGTCCTCAGACTCTTACCTACGAGCAGTACTTC
TRBD1 | TRBJ1-2 | TRBV13 | NA | CASSLPSDRRYGYTF | TGTGCCAGCAGCTTGCCCTCGGACAGGAGGTATGGCTACACCTTC
NA | TRBJ1-1 | TRBV29-1 | NA | CSVEKGGTEAFF | TGCAGCGTAGAAAAAGGGGGCACTGAAGCTTTCTTT
NA | TRBJ1-2 | TRBV6-5 | NA | CASSTRLYGYTF | TGTGCCAGCAGTACACGACTCTATGGCTACACCTTC
NA | TRBJ1-2 | TRBV4-1 | NA | CASSQDPGRAGYTF | TGCGCCAGCAGCCAAGATCCAGGGAGGGCTGGCTACACCTTC
NA | TRBJ1-5 | TRBV7-2 | NA | CASSRMGQDSNQPQHF | TGTGCCAGCAGCCGCATGGGGCAGGATAGCAATCAGCCCCAGCATTTT
TRBD2 | TRBJ2-7 | TRBV27 | NA | CASSLGLAGEQYF | TGTGCCAGCAGTTTAGGACTAGCGGGAGAGCAGTACTTC
NA | TRBJ2-1 | TRBV10-3 | NA | CAIGSGLSYNEQFF | TGTGCCATCGGGTCGGGACTTTCTTACAATGAGCAGTTCTTC
NA | TRBJ1-4 | TRBV19 | NA | CASTWAQGLREKLFF | TGTGCCAGTACCTGGGCGCAGGGACTACGCGAAAAACTGTTTTTT
NA | TRBJ2-7 | TRBV7-9 | NA | CASRHAEVNEQYF | TGTGCCAGCAGACACGCCGAGGTCAACGAGCAGTACTTC
NA | TRBJ2-3 | TRBV4-1 | NA | CASSRGTDTQYF | TGCGCCAGCAGCCGAGGCACAGATACGCAGTATTTT
NA | TRBJ2-5 | TRBV2 | NA | CASSEPGSGGSWETQYF | TGTGCCAGCAGTGAACCCGGTTCTGGGGGGAGTTGGGAGACCCAGTACTTC
NA | TRBJ2-5 | TRBV2 | NA | CASGRLQETQYF | TGTGCCAGCGGGAGACTACAAGAGACCCAGTACTTC
TRBD2 | TRBJ2-7 | TRBV15 | once | CATSGVGTSGYEQYF | TGTGCCACCAGCGGAGTAGGGACTAGCGGTTACGAGCAGTACTTC
NA | TRBJ2-7 | TRBV21-1 | few | CASSKGTRSSYEQYF | TGTGCCAGCAGCAAAGGTACCAGGTCTTCCTACGAGCAGTACTTC
TRBD1 | TRBJ2-7 | TRBV2 | NA | CAGDREGYEQYF | TGTGCCGGGGACAGGGAGGGCTACGAGCAGTACTTC
NA | TRBJ2-5 | TRBV2 | NA | CASSEGGRGGETQYF | TGTGCCAGCAGTGAAGGGGGCAGGGGAGGGGAGACCCAGTACTTC
TRBD1 | TRBJ2-2 | TRBV9 | NA | CASSVGGGGSGELFF | TGTGCCAGCAGCGTAGGAGGGGGCGGTTCCGGGGAGCTGTTTTTT
TRBD1 | TRBJ2-4 | TRBV28 | NA | CASGQGEGNIQYF | TGTGCCAGCGGACAGGGCGAGGGAAACATTCAGTACTTC
TRBD1 | TRBJ1-1 | TRBV7-2 | NA | CASRLQGDTEAFF | TGTGCCAGCAGACTACAGGGGGACACTGAAGCTTTCTTT
TRBD2 | TRBJ2-2 | TRBV5-4 | NA | CASSSPGLAGGNTGELFF | TGTGCCAGCAGCTCTCCGGGACTAGCGGGAGGCAACACCGGGGAGCTGTTTTTT
TRBD2 | TRBJ2-1 | TRBV6-5 | NA | CASSYGVAGLEQFF | TGTGCCAGCAGTTACGGGGTAGCGGGACTTGAGCAGTTCTTC
NA | TRBJ2-7 | TRBV7-6 | NA | CASSVQGSLEQYF | TGTGCCAGCAGCGTACAGGGCTCCCTCGAGCAGTACTTC
NA | TRBJ2-5 | TRBV6-5 | NA | CASSYSSLKETQYF | TGTGCCAGCAGTTACTCGAGTCTCAAAGAGACCCAGTACTTC
NA | TRBJ2-7 | TRBV11-3 | NA | CASGDTESYEQYF | TGTGCCAGCGGGGACACGGAATCCTACGAGCAGTACTTC
NA | TRBJ1-4 | TRBV2 | once | CASSDLAYEKLFF | TGTGCCAGCAGTGATTTGGCTTATGAAAAACTGTTTTTT
TRBD2 | TRBJ2-1 | TRBV5-6 | NA | CASSFGLVPEQFF | TGTGCCAGCAGCTTTGGACTAGTCCCTGAGCAGTTCTTC
TRBD1 | TRBJ2-3 | TRBV28 | NA | CASSWSSYSQGLADTQYF | TGTGCCAGCAGTTGGAGTTCTTACTCACAGGGGTTGGCAGATACGCAGTATTTT
NA | TRBJ1-1 | TRBV4-1 | NA | CASSQYRPGDTEAFF | TGCGCCAGCAGCCAGTACCGTCCTGGAGACACTGAAGCTTTCTTT
NA | TRBJ2-5 | TRBV5-1 | NA | CASSLVGSVETQYF | TGCGCCAGCAGCTTGGTGGGTAGCGTGGAGACCCAGTACTTC